This T cell receptor (beta chain) is drawn from a study of T cell responses to AZD1222 COVID-19 vaccine. CDR3 size: 13 residues. V trimming: 7 bases; J trimming: 8 bases; junction bases outside the gene matches: 6. Per the germline V gene, CDR1 is ENHRY and CDR2 is SYGVKD. Notes on the study in general: Reports indicate that nearly half of spike-specific TCRs are directed at unmutated variant regions. The breadth and depth of Spike-specific TCRs increased once two AZD1222 doses had been given. Donors were largely white British and mainly female; clonal diversity was possibly underestimated.

Sequenced by immunoSEQ multiplex PCR; TCRdb stores in-frame clones only, minus some. The profile covers roughly 45,000 clones, with 65% to 85% appearing a single time and 18% taken by the ten largest. Second-dose recipients at about 4 or about 12 weeks were treated as one pooled group. This clone is a singleton in its sample. Its specificity is unknown. The J gene is TRBJ1-4, the V gene TRBV10-3, with 8 bases that match TRBD1. The sequence derives from an adult who received the AZD1222 COVID-19 vaccine. The source material was peripheral blood, sampled 28 days after the second AZD1222 dose. The CDR3 DNA reads as TGTGCCATCACAGGGGGCGCTGGCGAAAAACTGTTTTTT. As protein: CAITGGAGEKLFF.